The clone carrying this T cell receptor beta chain occurred many times. Its antigen is unidentified. The CDR3 regions of TCR beta were amplified from RNA transcripts. The TCR CDR3 was amplified in a first-round RT-PCR using the HTBI primer set. In TCRdb, the multiplex PCR reads were re-called with MiXCR into one record per CDR3 protein. The table has 300,000 to 450,000 distinct CDR3 sequences, less than 15% seen once. Exclusion followed for patients with uncontrolled infection, other autoimmune disease, pregnancy or lactation. The data were taken from a study of T cells in Graves' hyperthyroidism and ophthalmopathy. Whole-study findings and limits: Ophthalmopathy was predicted by the model a median of 6.5 months ahead of onset.

This CDR3 contains 14 residues. Germline loops: CDR1 SGHRS, CDR2 YFSETQ. V was pared by 0 bases and J by 5 bases, with 11 bases between. This TCR derives from a man aged 25-40 years with Graves' hyperthyroidism that later progressed to Graves' ophthalmopathy. V gene TRBV5-1 combines with J gene TRBJ1-2; tentatively, D is TRBD1 (5 bases). Source material: blood. The DNA for the CDR3 is TGCGCCAGCAGCTTGGCCGAGGGGCCATATGGCTACACCTTC. Its translation: CASSLAEGPYGYTF.